These 22 T cell receptor beta chains originate from one sample sequenced in a study of cytomegalovirus exposure and HLA in healthy donors. 13 Jbeta primers and 60 Vbeta primers were used for the PCR. Assay: immunoSEQ multiplex PCR; the TCRdb copy retains only in-frame clones and omits some. The data show approximately 97,000 clones, approximately 81% seen once. The sequencing sample was made of PBMCs. The source is a woman between 40 and 50 years old in good health and CMV-seropositive.

A remark on this clone: This same CDR3 is encoded by further DNA sequences in the sample. The J gene is TRBJ2-7, the V gene TRBV28; perhaps TRBD1 as D (6 bases). Between the trimmed V and J ends, which lost 6 bases and 1 base, there was a span of 10 bases. The CDR3 is 13 amino acids. Germline V CDR1 and CDR2: MDHEN, SYDVKM. This CDR3 is CASSPGQSYEQYF. CDR3 nucleotides: TGTGCCAGCAGCCCGGGACAATCCTACGAGCAGTACTTC.

The chain joins TRBV30 to TRBJ1-5, with TRBD1 as a possible D gene (6 bases). CDR1 is GTSNPN and CDR2 is SVGIG in the germline V gene (reference sequence). V lost 1 base and J lost 7, with 11 bases in between. The CDR3 has 13 amino acids. CDR3 loop: CAWSAGGLQPQHF. The CDR3 bases are TGTGCCTGGAGTGCTGGGGGCTTGCAGCCCCAGCATTTT.

The CDR3: CASSLRTTGASYEQYF. In DNA form, the CDR3 reads TGTGCCAGCAGCTTAAGAACGACAGGGGCCTCCTACGAGCAGTACTTC. This chain connects TRBV7-2 to TRBJ2-7; 8 nucleotides line up with TRBD1. The CDR3 sequence is 16 residues long. Unmatched junction bases numbered 6, after V lost 2 bases and J lost 0 bases. Germline V CDR1 and CDR2: SGHTA, FQGNSA.

The V and J genes are TRBV29-1 and TRBJ2-1; TRBD2 matches 12 bases. Trimming at V came to 5 bases and at J to 10 bases, leaving 3 bases not matched to a gene. The CDR3 spans 12 residues. CDR1 SQVTM and CDR2 ANQGSEA come from the germline V gene. CDR3: CSVLAGGQEQFF. CDR3 DNA sequence: TGCAGCGTTCTAGCGGGAGGGCAAGAGCAGTTCTTC.

The CDR3 bases are TGCGCCAGCAGCCAAGATGCGGGACTAGCGGACTACAATGAGCAGTTCTTC. Its protein product is CASSQDAGLADYNEQFF. The chain is built from TRBV4-1 and TRBJ2-1, with 11 bases lining up with TRBD2. CDR1 and CDR2 (germline): MGHRA, YSYEKL. The CDR3 is 17 amino acids. J was trimmed by 3 bases and V by 0 bases; bases with no gene match: 4.

The CDR3 sequence: CASSYSGTGGNQPQHF. The CDR3 region has the DNA TGTGCCAGCAGTTACTCCGGGACAGGGGGCAATCAGCCCCAGCATTTT. The chain is built from TRBV6-5 and TRBJ1-5; 10 bases agree with TRBD1. From germline, CDR1 is MNHEY and CDR2 SVGAGI. V lost 0 bases, J lost 2 bases, and 1 base stayed unmatched. This CDR3 region has 16 residues.

The chain combines TRBV19 with TRBJ2-5; 9 nucleotides match TRBD2. CDR3 length: 15 residues. Germline lookup yields CDR1 LNHDA and CDR2 SQIVND (reference sequence). Trimming took 6 bases from V and 4 from J; bases not matched to a gene: 9. Written as DNA, the CDR3 is TGTGCCAGTAGACCCCAGGCGGGAGGGAGAGAGACCCAGTACTTC. Translation gives CASRPQAGGRETQYF.

This sequence joins TRBV4-1 and TRBJ2-7, with a tentative D call TRBD2 (6 bases). The germline gives CDR1 MGHRA, CDR2 YSYEKL. This CDR3 has 16 residues. Trimming removed 1 base at V and 2 bases at J, with 15 bases between. The CDR3 loop is CASSQARRDPTYEQYF. Here the CDR3 DNA reads TGCGCCAGCAGCCAAGCTAGGCGGGATCCTACCTACGAGCAGTACTTC.

This clone was detected once. The same CDR3 also results from other DNA sequences found in this sample. The genes are TRBV6-1 and TRBJ2-5; 8 nucleotides align to TRBD2. V was clipped by 1 base and J by 5 bases; unmatched bases: 3. The CDR3 has 14 residues. Germline-derived CDR1 and CDR2 are MNHNS and SASEGT. This chain's CDR3 is CASSEVGGRETQYF. In nucleotides, the CDR3 is TGTGCCAGCAGTGAAGTAGGCGGGAGGGAGACCCAGTACTTC.

In this sample, this clone turned up a few times. The CDR3 reads CASSQAGGTSGISEQFF. The CDR3 region has the DNA TGTGCCAGCAGCCAAGCAGGAGGGACTAGCGGGATCAGTGAGCAGTTCTTC. The J gene is TRBJ2-1, the V gene TRBV14; 13 bases agree with TRBD2. The trim removed 1 base at V and 9 bases at J, leaving 9 bases unmatched. The germline CDR1 and CDR2 sequences are SGHDN and FVKESK. CDR3 length: 17 residues. The whole variable domain, remainder taken from reference TRBV14 and TRBJ2-1, is EAGVTQFPSHSVIEKGQTVTLRCDPISGHDNLYWYRRVMGKEIKFLLHFVKESKQDESGMPNNRFLAERTGGTYSTLKVQPAELEDSGVYFCASSQAGGTSGISEQFFGPGTRLTVL.

The V call is TRBV11-3, the J call TRBJ2-3, with 11 bases matching TRBD1. Germline loops: CDR1 SGHNT, CDR2 YENEEA. The CDR3 covers 16 residues. V was clipped by 4 bases and J by 6 bases; unmatched bases: 9. CDR3 loop: CASSYSGQGASDTQYF. CDR3 nucleotide sequence: TGTGCCAGCAGCTACTCCGGACAGGGGGCTTCGGATACGCAGTATTTT.

This chain uses TRBV7-6 with TRBJ2-3; TRBD2 matches 8 bases. CDR1 SGHVS and CDR2 FNYEAQ come from the germline V gene. The CDR3 runs 16 residues. The J segment lost 6 bases and the V segment lost 2 bases, leaving 10 bases of the junction unmatched. The chain's CDR3 is CASSLRVAGSLDTQYF. Here the CDR3 DNA reads TGTGCCAGCAGCTTAAGGGTAGCGGGGTCCCTGGATACGCAGTATTTT.

V and J are TRBV19 and TRBJ1-1; 9 nucleotides line up with TRBD1. V shed 3 bases and J 4 bases; nucleotides not matched to a gene: 9. The CDR3 is 16 residues long. The germline V gene has CDR1 LNHDA and CDR2 SQIVND (reference sequence). The CDR3 spells CASSIRQGVIGTEAFF. The CDR3 DNA reads as TGTGCCAGTAGTATTCGACAGGGGGTTATCGGCACTGAAGCTTTCTTT.

The chain couples TRBV10-1 to TRBJ1-6; D might be TRBD1 (5 bases). Germline values: CDR1 WNHNN, CDR2 SYGVQD (reference sequence). CDR3 size: 14 residues. Between the trimmed V and J ends, which lost 2 bases and 7 bases, there was a span of 9 bases. This CDR3 is CASSERQRNSPLHF. The CDR3 DNA is TGCGCCAGCAGTGAGAGACAGAGAAATTCACCCCTCCACTTT.

The CDR3 is CASRRDFDYEQYF. The CDR3 nucleotides are TGTGCCAGCAGACGGGACTTCGACTACGAGCAGTACTTC. The chain links TRBV6-1 to TRBJ2-7; a possible D gene is TRBD2 (6 bases). Trimming pared 6 bases from V and 3 bases from J, leaving 12 bases between. Germline V gene lookup returns CDR1 MNHNS and CDR2 SASEGT. CDR3 size: 13 residues.

The sample holds one count of this clone. V usage is TRBV4-1 and J usage is TRBJ2-4, with D possibly matching TRBD1 (5 bases). Germline lookup yields CDR1 MGHRA and CDR2 YSYEKL. V lost 4 bases and J lost 0, with 19 bases in between. This CDR3 region has 18 residues. Here the CDR3 DNA reads TGCGCCAGCAGCCTCGGAAGGGGATCTCTTCTAGCCAAAAACATTCAGTACTTC. Amino acid sequence: CASSLGRGSLLAKNIQYF.

The chain couples TRBV28 to TRBJ1-2; D is perhaps TRBD1 (6 bases). CDR3 length: 13 residues. Germline V CDR1 and CDR2: MDHEN, SYDVKM. V lost 6 bases, J lost 2 bases, and 10 bases lay in between. CDR3 coding DNA: TGTGCCAGCAGCTATACAGGGAACTATGGCTACACCTTC. It yields the protein CASSYTGNYGYTF.

The gene calls are TRBV2 and TRBJ2-1; TRBD2 aligns across 8 bases. J lost 3 bases, V lost 6 bases, and 7 bases had no gene match. CDR1 and CDR2 (germline): SNHLY, FYNNEI. The CDR3 covers 15 residues. The CDR3 bases are TGTGCCAGCAGCCAAGAGGCGGGAGGCTACAATGAGCAGTTCTTC. Amino acid sequence: CASSQEAGGYNEQFF.

This clone was counted a few times. CDR3 in DNA: TGTGCCAGCCGCGGACTAGCGGGAGAATACGGGGAGCTGTTTTTT. It is translated as CASRGLAGEYGELFF. The rearrangement links TRBV19 to TRBJ2-2, with 13 positions matching TRBD2. The CDR3 consists of 15 residues. The germline V gene encodes CDR1 LNHDA and CDR2 SQIVND (reference sequence). V shed 9 bases and J 7 bases; nucleotides not matched to a gene: 8.

This chain joins TRBV5-4 and TRBJ1-1, with D possibly being TRBD1 (5 bases). This CDR3 contains 14 residues. Germline assignment: CDR1 SGHNT and CDR2 YYREEE (reference sequence). V lost 0 bases and J 1 base, leaving 7 bases between the germline ends. CDR3 in amino acids: CASSLGTKNTEAFF. The CDR3 bases are TGTGCCAGCAGCTTGGGGACAAAGAACACTGAAGCTTTCTTT.

The chain combines TRBV7-9 with TRBJ2-1; 7 positions match TRBD2. The CDR3 contains 15 residues. Germline CDR1 SEHNR, CDR2 FQNEAQ (reference sequence). V shed 5 bases and J 6 bases; nucleotides not matched to a gene: 10. The CDR3 spells CASSPASGRGNEQFF. The CDR3 DNA sequence: TGTGCCAGCAGCCCGGCCTCAGGGAGGGGCAATGAGCAGTTCTTC. Combining the CDR3 with reference TRBV7-9 and TRBJ2-1 gives the whole variable domain DTGVSQNPRHKITKRGQNVTFRCDPISEHNRLYWYRQTLGQGPEFLTYFQNEAQLEKSRLLSDRFSAERPKGSFSTLEIQRTEQGDSAMYLCASSPASGRGNEQFFGPGTRLTVL.

V gene TRBV28 combines with J gene TRBJ1-3, with a tentative D call TRBD1 (6 bases). Germline loops: CDR1 MDHEN, CDR2 SYDVKM. The CDR3 runs to 13 residues. The V end was cut by 10 bases, the J end by 4 bases, with 14 bases between. The CDR3 DNA reads TGTGCCATCACAACAGGGCCGGGAAACACCATATATTTT. Translation gives CAITTGPGNTIYF.